The clone carrying this T cell receptor (beta chain) was found many times. Its matching antigen is unknown. Cyclophosphamide on days +3 and +4 followed busulfan-fludarabine conditioning and a marrow graft. The data stem from a study of T cells after posttransplantation cyclophosphamide. Assay: immunoSEQ multiplex PCR; the TCRdb copy retains only in-frame clones and omits some. The sample was found to contain around 26,000 clones, and every one recurs. The V end was cut by 3 bases, the J end by 4 bases, with 18 bases between. The CDR3 is 17 residues long. The V gene's germline CDR1 is LNHDA and CDR2 SQIVND (reference sequence). Study-wide points: Later post-transplant blood repertoires were often dominated by donor CD8+ memory clones. Blood and skin or GI T cell repertoires showed limited TRB overlap. Recipient CMV seropositivity and CMV reactivation strongly tracked TRB clonality.

This material consisted of PBMCs, taken after allogeneic stem cell transplant with posttransplant cyclophosphamide. The sequence came from a young adult male patient who received an allogeneic stem cell transplant from a related donor, was CMV-positive, and had no GVHD. Some of the T cells might come from the graft donor. The chain carries TRBV19 and TRBJ2-2, with D tentatively TRBD1 (6 bases). In DNA form, the CDR3 reads TGTGCCAGTAGTATCCCCGCCAACAGGGAGAGCACCGGGGAGCTGTTTTTT. This translates into CASSIPANRESTGELFF. Full variable domain (rest looked up from reference TRBV19 and TRBJ2-2): DGGITQSPKYLFRKEGQNVTLSCEQNLNHDAMYWYRQDPGQGLRLIYYSQIVNDFQKGDIAEGYSVSREKKESFPLTVTSAQKNPTAFYLCASSIPANRESTGELFFGEGSRLTVL.